These 13 T cell receptor beta chains came from one sample sequenced in a study of T-cell memory formation after mild COVID-19 (dated by TCRdb to the early 2020s). The library was obtained by 5' RACE. Sequencing instrument: Illumina NovaSeq 6000. Clones were called with MiXCR by TCRdb after fastp trimmed the public reads at Q25, and only in-frame beta chains were retained. CDR3 protein duplicates are merged, each entry listing the most common genes and DNA. This sample holds 550,000 to 700,000 distinct CDR3 sequences; around 15% were observed only once. The top ten hold roughly 7.8% of the sample. The source material was PBMCs or a T cell subset sorted from them (not recorded which). The receptor set was obtained from an adult woman who had mild COVID-19 (a few samples of this study predate the infection). The sample titles of this study are shuffled in the database, so cell type and time point are left out; the donor was told from shared clones.

This clonotype was found a few times. This sequence joins TRBV29-1 and TRBJ2-7; D ambiguous. V lost 4 bases, J lost 7 bases, and 14 bases lay in between. Germline CDR1 and CDR2: SQVTM and ANQGSEA. The CDR3 sequence is 12 residues long. CDR3 coding DNA: TGCAGCGTTGGGGTCTCAGAAAATGAGCAGTACTTC. Translating it yields CSVGVSENEQYF.

DNA for the CDR3: TGCAGTGCTACAAACGGGGGGCTCGACTACGAGCAGTACTTC. Translating gives CSATNGGLDYEQYF. The chain employs TRBV20-1 and TRBJ2-7; tentative D call: TRBD2 (7 bases). The CDR3 extends over 14 amino acids. Between the trimmed V and J ends, which lost 4 bases and 3 bases, there was a span of 16 bases. The germline V gene encodes CDR1 DFQATT and CDR2 SNEGSKA (reference sequence).

This clonotype has just a few counts. This rearrangement joins TRBV12-3 or TRBV12-4 to TRBJ1-1; 7 nucleotides align to TRBD1. This CDR3 region has 15 residues. The trim removed 4 bases at V and 4 bases at J, leaving 9 bases unmatched. The DNA of the CDR3 is TGTGCCAGCAGTTCTCAGGGGGGGTATGGCACTGAAGCTTTCTTT. Translated: CASSSQGGYGTEAFF.

The gene calls are TRBV28 and TRBJ1-2; 7 bases match TRBD1. V lost 6 bases, J lost 6 bases, and 10 bases stayed unmatched. The CDR3 has 14 residues. CDR1 and CDR2 (germline): MDHEN, SYDVKM. Written as DNA, the CDR3 is TGTGCCAGCAGAAAGAAGGGGGCGCTCCATGGCTACACCTTC. Its translation is CASRKKGALHGYTF.

The chain links TRBV20-1 to TRBJ2-2; 11 nucleotides line up with TRBD2. The germline gives CDR1 DFQATT, CDR2 SNEGSKA (reference sequence). V lost 2 bases and J lost 1; bases outside the gene matches: 0. CDR3 length: 15 amino acids. In nucleotides, the CDR3 is TGCAGTGCTAGACTAGCGGGGGGGAACACCGGGGAGCTGTTTTTT. Translated, it gives CSARLAGGNTGELFF.

The gene calls are TRBV29-1 and TRBJ2-1; TRBD2 aligns across 7 bases. The CDR3 totals 15 residues. Germline CDR1 reads SQVTM; CDR2 reads ANQGSEA. Trimming removed 4 bases from V and 0 bases from J; junction bases left unmatched: 6. CDR3 protein: CSVAPSGNSYNEQFF. CDR3 nucleotide sequence: TGCAGCGTTGCGCCTAGCGGAAACTCCTACAATGAGCAGTTCTTC.

This clonotype came up many times. The chain joins TRBV9 to TRBJ2-3; D possibly corresponds to TRBD1 (5 bases). V lost 1 base and J 2 bases, leaving 11 bases between the germline ends. CDR1 is SGDLS and CDR2 is YYNGEE in the germline V gene. The CDR3 sequence is 15 residues long. DNA for the CDR3: TGTGCCAGCAGCGTATGGGGCAGGCCCACAGATACGCAGTATTTT. Its protein is CASSVWGRPTDTQYF. The full variable domain, with the rest looked up from reference TRBV9 and TRBJ2-3, is DSGVTQTPKHLITATGQRVTLRCSPRSGDLSVYWYQQSLDQGLQFLIQYYNGEERAKGNILERFSAQQFPDLHSELNLSSLELGDSALYFCASSVWGRPTDTQYFGPGTRLTVL.

This chain uses TRBV11-2 with TRBJ2-2, with 8 bases matching TRBD2. Germline loops: CDR1 SGHAT, CDR2 FQNNGV. The CDR3 loop spans 17 amino acids. Unmatched junction bases numbered 6, after V lost 1 base and J lost 2 bases. CDR3 sequence: CASSLALRGGNTGELFF. The CDR3 nucleotides read TGTGCCAGCAGCTTAGCCCTTCGGGGGGGAAACACCGGGGAGCTGTTTTTT.

The chain combines TRBV7-3 with TRBJ2-2; D perhaps matches TRBD2 (5 bases). This CDR3 comprises 17 residues. Trimming removed 1 base from V and 5 bases from J, with 17 bases in between. Germline values: CDR1 SGHTA, CDR2 FQGTGA. The CDR3 DNA follows: TGTGCCAGCAGCTTAAGAGGCATGGATGGGAGAACCGGGGAGCTGTTTTTT. Protein product: CASSLRGMDGRTGELFF.

This rearrangement joins TRBV7-6 to TRBJ2-1, with D perhaps TRBD1 or TRBD2 (5 bases each). This CDR3 spans 14 amino acids. Germline CDR1 reads SGHVS; CDR2 reads FNYEAQ. Trimming took off 1 base at V and 14 bases at J, with 18 bases between the two ends. CDR3 coding DNA: TGTGCCAGCAGCTTAGAGTCGTGGGGGAAAGGGGAGTTCTTC. Translated, it gives CASSLESWGKGEFF.

This clonotype appeared a few times. This chain connects TRBV5-1 to TRBJ2-7; 13 positions match TRBD2. Germline V gene data show CDR1 as SGHRS and CDR2 as YFSETQ. The CDR3 extends over 15 amino acids. V lost 4 bases and J lost 6; bases outside the gene matches: 7. The CDR3, as DNA: TGCGCCAGCAGCCGGACTAGCGGGAGTAGGTTCGAGCAGTACTTC. Its translation is CASSRTSGSRFEQYF.

The V gene is TRBV7-9, the J gene TRBJ2-7, with a weak D call TRBD1 (5 bases). Germline CDR1 SEHNR, CDR2 FQNEAQ (reference sequence). CDR3 length: 16 residues. The V and J ends lost 5 bases and 3 bases respectively, with 20 bases between them. CDR3 loop: CASSQFQGLEYYEQYF. The CDR3 DNA sequence: TGTGCCAGCAGCCAATTTCAGGGTCTAGAATACTACGAGCAGTACTTC.

This clonotype has more than one count but fewer than ten. The chain links TRBV7-9 to TRBJ1-5; 9 nucleotides line up with TRBD1. The CDR3 runs to 15 residues. Germline loops: CDR1 SEHNR, CDR2 FQNEAQ (reference sequence). The trim removed 5 bases at V and 3 bases at J, leaving 5 bases unmatched. In DNA form, the CDR3 reads TGTGCCAGCAGCCGACAGGGGGGCCCCAATCAGCCCCAGCATTTT. Residues: CASSRQGGPNQPQHF.